This TCR beta chain stems from a study of blood T cell repertoires in COVID-19. For the study at large: Donors in the United States, Italy and Spain gave samples during acute or convalescent COVID-19.

The sample holds one count of this clone. Seattle-derived patients entered the study during active infection and were followed longitudinally. After removal of 0 bases from V and 3 bases from J, the junction contained 10 bases not matched to a gene. CDR1 is SQVTM, CDR2 ANQGSEA, per germline. This CDR3 contains 17 residues. In the authors' workflow: Reference gene primer amplification in the assay estimated nucleated cell counts. The method was immunoSEQ multiplex PCR; TCRdb's version includes in-frame clones alone and lacks a portion of them. The D gene and trimming were derived from the DNA, and the V and J assignments and clone size from that table. The sample consists of more than 45,000 clones, roughly 89% of them appearing once.

This receptor was taken from a woman aged 60 to 75 with COVID-19, enrolled during active disease. The sequenced material came from peripheral blood. J is TRBJ2-3 and V is TRBV29-1; 9 bases fit TRBD2. CDR3 DNA: TGCAGCGTTGAAGATTTCCCTAGCGGGATGGGTACAGATACGCAGTATTTT. Encoded protein: CSVEDFPSGMGTDTQYF.